These 23 T cell receptor beta chains originate from one sample sequenced in a study of cytomegalovirus exposure and HLA in healthy donors. With 60 Vbeta and 13 Jbeta primers, the PCR was carried out. The repertoire was sequenced with immunoSEQ multiplex PCR; TCRdb's copy has only in-frame clones and lacks some. The table includes 170,000 or so clones, roughly 80% detected once. Sequencing was performed on PBMCs. These TCRs come from a man aged 18 to 30 in good health and CMV-seronegative.

This chain connects TRBV7-9 to TRBJ1-5; D unresolved. Trimming removed 1 base at V and 0 bases at J, with 7 bases between. The CDR3 consists of 15 residues. Germline V gene data show CDR1 as SEHNR and CDR2 as FQNEAQ (reference sequence). CDR3 residues: CASSLGTGSNQPQHF. The CDR3 coding sequence is TGTGCCAGCAGCTTAGGTACGGGTAGCAATCAGCCCCAGCATTTT.

This rearrangement joins TRBV7-9 to TRBJ2-1; D is uncertain. CDR1 SEHNR and CDR2 FQNEAQ come from the germline V gene (reference sequence). CDR3 size: 18 residues. V lost 5 bases, J lost 0 bases, and 20 bases lay in between. This chain's CDR3 is CASSPQKGTESSYNEQFF. The DNA of the CDR3 is TGTGCCAGCAGCCCGCAAAAAGGAACGGAGAGCTCCTACAATGAGCAGTTCTTC.

In DNA form, the CDR3 reads TGTGCCAGCAACCGCTTGATGGGGGCAGACAATTCACCCCTCCACTTT. Encoded protein: CASNRLMGADNSPLHF. The chain links TRBV27 to TRBJ1-6; a possible D gene is TRBD1 (6 bases). V lost 7 bases and J lost 7, with 20 bases in between. There are 16 residues in the CDR3. Germline V gene data show CDR1 as MNHEY and CDR2 as SMNVEV (reference sequence).

The J gene is TRBJ1-3, the V gene TRBV7-9; 8 nucleotides line up with TRBD1. V dropped 4 bases and J dropped 4; count of bases not matched to a gene: 6. From germline, CDR1 is SEHNR and CDR2 FQNEAQ (reference sequence). This CDR3 has 15 residues. The CDR3 reads CASSSTGAGGNTIYF. The DNA of the CDR3 is TGTGCCAGCAGCTCGACAGGGGCCGGGGGAAACACCATATATTTT.

The V call is TRBV10-3, the J call TRBJ1-2, with D perhaps matching TRBD1 (6 bases). Germline V gene lookup returns CDR1 ENHRY and CDR2 SYGVKD. The CDR3 spans 15 residues. Trimming took 0 bases from V and 11 from J, leaving 19 bases between them. The CDR3 DNA reads as TGTGCCATCAGTGAGTCAAATAGGGCAGGGGCCAGATACACCTTC. Translation gives CAISESNRAGARYTF.

The chain joins TRBV7-9 to TRBJ2-3, with D maybe TRBD2 (6 bases). CDR3 length: 14 residues. Germline-derived CDR1 and CDR2 are SEHNR and FQNEAQ (reference sequence). V was clipped by 4 bases and J by 5 bases, with 13 bases between them. CDR3 nucleotides: TGTGCCAGCAGCTCCACCGGGACTCGAGATACGCAGTATTTT. Translation: CASSSTGTRDTQYF.

In nucleotides, the CDR3 is TGTGCCAGCAGCCCCCGGGCCTACAATGAGCAGTTCTTC. Translated: CASSPRAYNEQFF. The chain couples TRBV9 to TRBJ2-1; D gene ambiguous. Germline V lookup: CDR1 SGDLS, CDR2 YYNGEE. V was clipped by 4 bases and J by 2 bases, with 7 bases between them. This CDR3 is 13 amino acids long. The complete variable domain, with remaining parts taken from reference TRBV9 and TRBJ2-1, reads DSGVTQTPKHLITATGQRVTLRCSPRSGDLSVYWYQQSLDQGLQFLIQYYNGEERAKGNILERFSAQQFPDLHSELNLSSLELGDSALYFCASSPRAYNEQFFGPGTRLTVL.

V usage is TRBV7-2 and J usage is TRBJ2-1, with TRBD2 matching over 7 bases. Per germline, CDR1 SGHTA and CDR2 FQGNSA. V shed 5 bases, J shed 8 bases, and the junction held 6 bases outside the gene matches. CDR3 length: 13 residues. CDR3 sequence reads: CASSVGRGYEQFF. In DNA form, the CDR3 reads TGTGCCAGCAGCGTGGGGAGGGGCTATGAGCAGTTCTTC. Full variable domain (remainder filled in from reference TRBV7-2 and TRBJ2-1): GAGVSQSPSNKVTEKGKDVELRCDPISGHTALYWYRQSLGQGLEFLIYFQGNSAPDKSGLPSDRFSAERTGGSVSTLTIQRTQQEDSAVYLCASSVGRGYEQFFGPGTRLTVL.

The rearrangement joins TRBV27 to TRBJ1-5, with unresolved D. Germline V gives CDR1 MNHEY, CDR2 SMNVEV (reference sequence). CDR3 size: 10 residues. V lost 6 bases and J 7 bases, leaving 4 bases between the germline ends. The CDR3 region has the DNA TGTGCCAGCAGGCAGCAGCCCCAGCATTTT. Amino acid sequence: CASRQQPQHF.

The chain uses TRBV7-9 and TRBJ2-7; TRBD1 matches 7 bases. The CDR3 spans 13 residues. Unmatched junction bases numbered 8, after V lost 11 bases and J lost 1 base. Germline CDR1 reads SEHNR; CDR2 reads FQNEAQ (reference sequence). The CDR3 DNA sequence: TGTGCCGTCAGAGGGACAGCGTCCTACGAGCAGTACTTC. This gives the protein CAVRGTASYEQYF.

This rearrangement joins TRBV10-1 to TRBJ2-7; D is uncertain. Per germline, CDR1 WNHNN and CDR2 SYGVQD (reference sequence). Trimming took 3 bases from V and 3 from J, leaving 3 bases between them. The CDR3 is made up of 11 amino acids. The chain's CDR3 is CASSDGYEQYF. CDR3 sequence (DNA): TGCGCCAGCAGTGACGGCTACGAGCAGTACTTC.

The chain has TRBV7-2 and TRBJ2-7; D remains ambiguous. CDR1 is SGHTA and CDR2 is FQGNSA in the germline V gene. The CDR3 covers 11 residues. The V end lost 2 bases, the J end lost 6 bases, and 5 bases lay between the germline ends. The CDR3 DNA reads TGTGCCAGCAGCTTAATGCGCGAGCAGTACTTC. Protein product: CASSLMREQYF.

A single count supports this clone. The chain employs TRBV11-2 and TRBJ2-5; D unclear. Trimming left V 5 bases short and J 0 bases short, with 13 bases between. CDR1 SGHAT and CDR2 FQNNGV come from the germline V gene. The CDR3 contains 15 residues. CDR3 in amino acids: CASSTASRYQETQYF. Here the CDR3 DNA reads TGTGCCAGCAGCACAGCATCCCGGTACCAAGAGACCCAGTACTTC.

This chain joins TRBV2 and TRBJ2-2; TRBD2 agrees at 9 bases. This CDR3 spans 14 amino acids. V lost 2 bases to trimming and J lost 6 bases; unmatched junction nucleotides: 1. Germline CDR1 reads SNHLY; CDR2 reads FYNNEI. The chain's CDR3 is CASSESGRSGELFF. The CDR3, as DNA: TGTGCCAGCAGTGAAAGCGGGAGGTCCGGGGAGCTGTTTTTT.

The rearrangement links TRBV19 to TRBJ2-7; 9 bases fit TRBD1. V shed 6 bases, J shed 0 bases, and the junction held 15 bases outside the gene matches. The germline V gene has CDR1 LNHDA and CDR2 SQIVND (reference sequence). The CDR3 runs 18 residues. The CDR3 bases are TGTGCCAGTAGCCTATTCGGTCCCGGGACAGGGAACTCCTACGAGCAGTACTTC. Protein: CASSLFGPGTGNSYEQYF.

The chain combines TRBV4-1 with TRBJ1-2; possible D gene TRBD1, 5 bases. The CDR3 spans 16 residues. Germline values: CDR1 MGHRA, CDR2 YSYEKL. V was pared by 0 bases and J by 4 bases, with 15 bases between. The CDR3 is CASSQEVRAGLYGYTF. The CDR3 DNA is TGCGCCAGCAGCCAAGAAGTAAGAGCAGGGCTCTATGGCTACACCTTC.

The CDR3 is CASSPQDRLGYTF. Here the CDR3 DNA reads TGTGCCAGCAGCCCCCAAGACAGGTTAGGCTACACCTTC. The rearrangement joins TRBV5-6 to TRBJ1-2; tentatively, D is TRBD1 (6 bases). Trimming pared 4 bases from V and 8 bases from J, leaving 15 bases between. Germline V gene data show CDR1 as SGHDT and CDR2 as YYEEEE. CDR3 length equals 13 residues.

The rearrangement links TRBV6-5 to TRBJ2-7; 8 bases align to TRBD1. The CDR3 is made up of 16 amino acids. Germline CDR1 reads MNHEY; CDR2 reads SVGAGI. V trimming: 0 bases; J trimming: 0 bases; junction bases outside the gene matches: 4. The chain's CDR3 is CASSYSRDRSSYEQYF. CDR3 bases: TGTGCCAGCAGTTACTCGAGGGACAGGAGCTCCTACGAGCAGTACTTC.

The chain carries TRBV18 and TRBJ1-5, with unresolved D. The V gene's germline CDR1 is KGHSH and CDR2 LQKENI. The CDR3 loop spans 13 amino acids. V dropped 2 bases and J dropped 7 bases, with 9 bases sitting between them. This CDR3 reads CASSPSFAQPQHF. DNA for the CDR3: TGTGCCAGCTCACCAAGCTTCGCACAGCCCCAGCATTTT.

The chain combines TRBV10-3 with TRBJ1-5; no clear D gene. V gave up 4 bases and J gave up 3 bases, with 7 bases separating them. CDR1 and CDR2 from the germline V gene are ENHRY and SYGVKD. CDR3 size: 13 residues. In DNA, the CDR3 is TGTGCCATCAGTGGGCAGGACAATCAGCCCCAGCATTTT. It yields the protein CAISGQDNQPQHF.

The chain links TRBV7-9 to TRBJ2-3; D might be TRBD2 (5 bases). V was cut by 11 bases and J by 2 bases, with 17 bases left in between. The CDR3 extends over 14 amino acids. Germline CDR1 reads SEHNR; CDR2 reads FQNEAQ (reference sequence). The CDR3 DNA reads TGTGCCGGAGATGGAGCGGAGAACACAGATACGCAGTATTTT. Translated: CAGDGAENTDTQYF.

The CDR3 nucleotides read TGTGCCAGCAGCTCTAACCAGGGTAGCGAGCAGTTCTTC. It codes for CASSSNQGSEQFF. This chain joins TRBV7-6 and TRBJ2-1; possibly TRBD1 for D (5 bases). The CDR3 spans 13 residues. CDR1 is SGHVS, CDR2 FNYEAQ, per germline. Trimming stripped 4 bases from V and 10 bases from J, with 14 bases between. Full variable domain (outside the CDR3, taken from reference TRBV7-6 and TRBJ2-1): GAGVSQSPRYKVTKRGQDVALRCDPISGHVSLYWYRQALGQGPEFLTYFNYEAQQDKSGLPNDRFSAERPEGSISTLTIQRTEQRDSAMYRCASSSNQGSEQFFGPGTRLTVL.

CDR3 in amino acids: CASSLGDGGTEAFF. The CDR3 nucleotides read TGCGCCAGCAGCTTGGGGGACGGGGGGACTGAAGCTTTCTTT. The chain combines TRBV5-1 with TRBJ1-1, with TRBD1 as a possible D gene (5 bases). The CDR3 sequence is 14 residues long. The germline CDR1 and CDR2 sequences are SGHRS and YFSETQ. The ends were cut back, 0 bases at V and 5 bases at J, with 11 bases in the middle.